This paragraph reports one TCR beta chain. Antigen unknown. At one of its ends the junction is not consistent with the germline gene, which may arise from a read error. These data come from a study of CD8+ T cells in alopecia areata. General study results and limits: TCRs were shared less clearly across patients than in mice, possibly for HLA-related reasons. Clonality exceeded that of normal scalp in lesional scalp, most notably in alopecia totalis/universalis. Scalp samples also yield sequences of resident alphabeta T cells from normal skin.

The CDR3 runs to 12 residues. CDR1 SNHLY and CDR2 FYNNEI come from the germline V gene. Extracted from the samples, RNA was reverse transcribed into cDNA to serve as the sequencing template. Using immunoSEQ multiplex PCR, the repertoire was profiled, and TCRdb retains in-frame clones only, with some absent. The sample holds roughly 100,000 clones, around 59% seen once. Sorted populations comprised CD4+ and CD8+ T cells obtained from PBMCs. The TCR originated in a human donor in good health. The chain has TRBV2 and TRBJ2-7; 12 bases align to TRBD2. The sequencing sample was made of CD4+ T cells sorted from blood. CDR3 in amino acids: CASSGTSGERRF. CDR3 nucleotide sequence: TGTGCCAGCAGTGGGACTAGCGGGGAGCGTCGGTTC.